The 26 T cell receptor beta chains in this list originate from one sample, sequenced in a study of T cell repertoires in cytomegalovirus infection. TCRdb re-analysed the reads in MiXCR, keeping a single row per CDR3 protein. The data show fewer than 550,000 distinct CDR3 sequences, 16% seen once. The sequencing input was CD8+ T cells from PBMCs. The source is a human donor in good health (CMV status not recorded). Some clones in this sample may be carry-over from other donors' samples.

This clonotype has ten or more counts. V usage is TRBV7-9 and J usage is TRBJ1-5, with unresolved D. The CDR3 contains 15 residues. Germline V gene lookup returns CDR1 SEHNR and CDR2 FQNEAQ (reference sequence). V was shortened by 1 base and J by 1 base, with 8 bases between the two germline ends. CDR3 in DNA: TGTGCCAGCAGCTTAGACTCTGGCAGCAATCAGCCCCAGCATTTT. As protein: CASSLDSGSNQPQHF.

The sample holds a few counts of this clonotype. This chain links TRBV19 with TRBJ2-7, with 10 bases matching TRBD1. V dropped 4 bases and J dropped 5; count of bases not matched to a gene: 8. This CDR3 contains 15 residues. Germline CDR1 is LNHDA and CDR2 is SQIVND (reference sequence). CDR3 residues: CASSTGQGLVNEQYF. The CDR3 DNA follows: TGTGCCAGTAGTACGGGACAGGGGCTCGTGAACGAGCAGTACTTC.

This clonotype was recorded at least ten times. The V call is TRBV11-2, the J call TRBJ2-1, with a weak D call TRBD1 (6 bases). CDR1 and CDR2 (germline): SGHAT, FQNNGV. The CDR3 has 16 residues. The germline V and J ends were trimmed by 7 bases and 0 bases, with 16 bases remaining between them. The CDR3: CASTREGVSSYNEQFF. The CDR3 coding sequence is TGTGCCAGCACCCGAGAGGGGGTTTCCTCCTACAATGAGCAGTTCTTC. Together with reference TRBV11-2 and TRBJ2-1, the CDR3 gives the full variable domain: EAGVAQSPRYKIIEKRQSVAFWCNPISGHATLYWYQQILGQGPKLLIQFQNNGVVDDSQLPKDRFSAERLKGVDSTLKIQPAKLEDSAVYLCASTREGVSSYNEQFFGPGTRLTVL.

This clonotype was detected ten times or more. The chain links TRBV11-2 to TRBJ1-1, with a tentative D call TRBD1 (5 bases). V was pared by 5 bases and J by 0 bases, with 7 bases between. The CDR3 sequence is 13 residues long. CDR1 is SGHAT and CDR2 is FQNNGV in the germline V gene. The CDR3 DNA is TGTGCCAGCAGCCCAGGGATGAACACTGAAGCTTTCTTT. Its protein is CASSPGMNTEAFF.

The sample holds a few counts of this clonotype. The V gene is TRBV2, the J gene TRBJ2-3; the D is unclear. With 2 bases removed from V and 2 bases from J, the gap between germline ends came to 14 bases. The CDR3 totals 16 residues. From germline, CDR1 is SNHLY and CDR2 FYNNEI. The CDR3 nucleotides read TGTGCCAGCAGTGAATGGGGTCTGACTTCCACAGATACGCAGTATTTT. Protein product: CASSEWGLTSTDTQYF.

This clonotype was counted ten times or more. CDR3 nucleotides: TGTGCCAGCAGCTTGAACGGGGGGCAGGACACCGGGGAGCTGTTTTTT. Its translation: CASSLNGGQDTGELFF. The chain recombines TRBV5-4 with TRBJ2-2; tentatively, D is TRBD2 (7 bases). The germline V gene encodes CDR1 SGHNT and CDR2 YYREEE (reference sequence). V lost 1 base and J 3 bases, leaving 13 bases between the germline ends. CDR3 size: 16 residues. Supplemented by reference TRBV5-4 and TRBJ2-2, the full variable domain reads ETGVTQSPTHLIKTRGQQVTLRCSSQSGHNTVSWYQQALGQGPQFIFQYYREEENGRGNFPPRFSGLQFPNYSSELNVNALELDDSALYLCASSLNGGQDTGELFFGEGSRLTVL.

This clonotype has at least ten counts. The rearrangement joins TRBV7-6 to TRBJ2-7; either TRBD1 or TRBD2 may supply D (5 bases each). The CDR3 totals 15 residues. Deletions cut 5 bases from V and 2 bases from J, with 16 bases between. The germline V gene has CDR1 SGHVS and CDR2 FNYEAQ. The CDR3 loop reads CASSLEPGPAYEQYF. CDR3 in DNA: TGTGCCAGCAGCCTGGAGCCGGGACCCGCCTACGAGCAGTACTTC.

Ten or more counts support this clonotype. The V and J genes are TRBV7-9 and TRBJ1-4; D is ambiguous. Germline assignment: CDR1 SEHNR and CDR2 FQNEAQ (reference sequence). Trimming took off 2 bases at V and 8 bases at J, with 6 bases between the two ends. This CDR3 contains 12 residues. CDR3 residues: CASSLMLEKLFF. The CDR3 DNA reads TGTGCCAGCAGCTTAATGCTGGAAAAACTGTTTTTT.

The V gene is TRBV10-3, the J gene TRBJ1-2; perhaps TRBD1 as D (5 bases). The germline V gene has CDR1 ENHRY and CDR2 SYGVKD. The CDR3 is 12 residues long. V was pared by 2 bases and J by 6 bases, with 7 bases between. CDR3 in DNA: TGTGCCATCAGTGAGGGGACGGATGGCTACACCTTC. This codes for CAISEGTDGYTF.

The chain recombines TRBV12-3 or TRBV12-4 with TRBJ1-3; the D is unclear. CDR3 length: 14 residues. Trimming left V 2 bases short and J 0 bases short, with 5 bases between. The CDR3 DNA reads TGTGCCAGCAGTTTATGGCTCTCTGGAAACACCATATATTTT. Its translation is CASSLWLSGNTIYF.

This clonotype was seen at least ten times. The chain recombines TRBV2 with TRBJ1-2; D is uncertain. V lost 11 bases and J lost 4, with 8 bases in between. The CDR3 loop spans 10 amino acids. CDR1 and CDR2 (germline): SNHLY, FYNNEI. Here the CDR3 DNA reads TGTGCCTGCTCAGGCTATGGCTACACCTTC. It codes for CACSGYGYTF.

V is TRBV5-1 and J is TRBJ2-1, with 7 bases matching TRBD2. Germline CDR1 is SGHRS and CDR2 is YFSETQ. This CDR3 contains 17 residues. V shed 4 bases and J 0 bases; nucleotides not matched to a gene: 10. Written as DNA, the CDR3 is TGCGCCAGCAGCCCTCGGGGGGAGAGGAGCTCCTACAATGAGCAGTTCTTC. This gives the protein CASSPRGERSSYNEQFF.

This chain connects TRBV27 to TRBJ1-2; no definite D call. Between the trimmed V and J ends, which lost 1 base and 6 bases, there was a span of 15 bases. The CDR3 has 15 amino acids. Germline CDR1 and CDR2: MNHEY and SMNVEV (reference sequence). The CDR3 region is CASSLYPGQIDGYTF. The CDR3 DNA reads TGTGCCAGCAGTTTATATCCCGGGCAGATTGATGGCTACACCTTC.

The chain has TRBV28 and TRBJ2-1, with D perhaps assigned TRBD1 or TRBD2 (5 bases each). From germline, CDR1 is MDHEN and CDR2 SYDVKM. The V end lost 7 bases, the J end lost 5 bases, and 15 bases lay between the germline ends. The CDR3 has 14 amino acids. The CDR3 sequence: CASTTGTPDNEQFF. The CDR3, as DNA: TGTGCCAGCACCACCGGGACGCCGGACAATGAGCAGTTCTTC.

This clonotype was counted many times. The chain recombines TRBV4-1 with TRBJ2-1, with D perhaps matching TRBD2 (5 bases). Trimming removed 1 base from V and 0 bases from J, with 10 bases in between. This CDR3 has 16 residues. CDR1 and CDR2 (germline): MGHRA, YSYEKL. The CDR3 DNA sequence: TGCGCCAGCAGCCAAGTAGTCCGGGGCTCCTACAATGAGCAGTTCTTC. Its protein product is CASSQVVRGSYNEQFF.

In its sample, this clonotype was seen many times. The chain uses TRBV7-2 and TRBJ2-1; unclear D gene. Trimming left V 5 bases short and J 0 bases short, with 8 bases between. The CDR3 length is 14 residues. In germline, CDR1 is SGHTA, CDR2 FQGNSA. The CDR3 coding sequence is TGTGCCAGCAGCAACCCCAGCTCCTACAATGAGCAGTTCTTC. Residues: CASSNPSSYNEQFF.

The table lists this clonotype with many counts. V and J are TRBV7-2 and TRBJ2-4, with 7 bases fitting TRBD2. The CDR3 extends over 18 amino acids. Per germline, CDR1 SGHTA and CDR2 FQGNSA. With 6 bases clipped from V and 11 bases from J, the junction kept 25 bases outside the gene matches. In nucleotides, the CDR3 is TGTGCCAGCAGATTCACGAGATATGGGGGGGTTCGGGGTGGATTTCAGTACTTC. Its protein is CASRFTRYGGVRGGFQYF.

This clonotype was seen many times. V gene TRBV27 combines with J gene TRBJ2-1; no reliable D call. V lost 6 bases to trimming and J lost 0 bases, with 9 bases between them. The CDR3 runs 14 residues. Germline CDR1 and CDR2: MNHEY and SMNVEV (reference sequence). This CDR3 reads CASSLLSSYNEQFF. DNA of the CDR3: TGTGCCAGCAGCTTGCTGAGCTCCTACAATGAGCAGTTCTTC.

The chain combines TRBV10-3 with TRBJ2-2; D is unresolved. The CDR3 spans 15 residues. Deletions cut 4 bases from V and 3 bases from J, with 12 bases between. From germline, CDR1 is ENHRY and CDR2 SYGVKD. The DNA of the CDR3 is TGTGCCATCAGTGGCTGGCAGAGTTACACCGGGGAGCTGTTTTTT. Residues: CAISGWQSYTGELFF.

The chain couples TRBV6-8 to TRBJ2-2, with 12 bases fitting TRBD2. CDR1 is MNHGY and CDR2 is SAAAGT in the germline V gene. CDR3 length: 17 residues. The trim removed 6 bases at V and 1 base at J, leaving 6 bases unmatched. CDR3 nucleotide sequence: TGTGCCAGCAGACCGACTAGCGGGGGAGAGAACACCGGGGAGCTGTTTTTT. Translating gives CASRPTSGGENTGELFF.

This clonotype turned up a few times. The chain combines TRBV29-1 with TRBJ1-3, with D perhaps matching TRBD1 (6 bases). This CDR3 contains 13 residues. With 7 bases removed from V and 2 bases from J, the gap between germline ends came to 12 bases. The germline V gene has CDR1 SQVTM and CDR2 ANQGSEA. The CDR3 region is CSATGPPGNTIYF. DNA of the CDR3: TGCAGCGCCACAGGGCCCCCTGGAAACACCATATATTTT.

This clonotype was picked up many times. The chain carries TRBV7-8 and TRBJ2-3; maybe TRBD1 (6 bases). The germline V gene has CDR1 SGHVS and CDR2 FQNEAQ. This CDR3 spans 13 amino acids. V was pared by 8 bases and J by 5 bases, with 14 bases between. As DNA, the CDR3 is TGTGCCAGCGGGAACAGGGAACAAGATACGCAGTATTTT. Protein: CASGNREQDTQYF. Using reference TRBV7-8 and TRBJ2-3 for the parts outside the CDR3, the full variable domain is GAGVSQSPRYKVAKRGQDVALRCDPISGHVSLFWYQQALGQGPEFLTYFQNEAQLDKSGLPSDRFFAERPEGSVSTLKIQRTQQEDSAVYLCASGNREQDTQYFGPGTRLTVL.

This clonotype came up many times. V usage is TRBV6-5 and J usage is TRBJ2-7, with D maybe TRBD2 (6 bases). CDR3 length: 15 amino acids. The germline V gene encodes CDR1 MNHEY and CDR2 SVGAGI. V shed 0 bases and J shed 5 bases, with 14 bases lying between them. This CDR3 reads CASSYSISGGDEQYF. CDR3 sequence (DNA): TGTGCCAGCAGTTACTCGATTTCCGGCGGGGACGAGCAGTACTTC.

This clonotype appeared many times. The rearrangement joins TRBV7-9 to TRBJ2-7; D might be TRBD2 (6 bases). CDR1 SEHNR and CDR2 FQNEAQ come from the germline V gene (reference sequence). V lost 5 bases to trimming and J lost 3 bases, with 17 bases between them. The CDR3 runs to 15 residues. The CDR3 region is CASSPTVAARYEQYF. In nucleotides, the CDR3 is TGTGCCAGCAGCCCGACCGTAGCGGCCCGCTACGAGCAGTACTTC.

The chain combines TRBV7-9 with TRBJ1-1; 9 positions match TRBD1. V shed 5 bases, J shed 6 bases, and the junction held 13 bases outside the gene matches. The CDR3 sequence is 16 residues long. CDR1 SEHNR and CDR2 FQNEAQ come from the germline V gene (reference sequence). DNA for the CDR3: TGTGCCAGCAGCATACCCCGGGACAGGGATGAGGCTGAAGCTTTCTTT. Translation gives CASSIPRDRDEAEAFF.

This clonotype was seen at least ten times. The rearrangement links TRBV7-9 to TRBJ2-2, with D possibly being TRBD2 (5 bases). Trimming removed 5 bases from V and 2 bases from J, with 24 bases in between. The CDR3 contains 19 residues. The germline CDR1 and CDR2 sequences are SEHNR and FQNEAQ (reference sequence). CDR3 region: CASSQGKAPGGLNTGELFF. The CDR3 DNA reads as TGTGCCAGCAGCCAAGGGAAGGCACCTGGAGGCCTTAACACCGGGGAGCTGTTTTTT.